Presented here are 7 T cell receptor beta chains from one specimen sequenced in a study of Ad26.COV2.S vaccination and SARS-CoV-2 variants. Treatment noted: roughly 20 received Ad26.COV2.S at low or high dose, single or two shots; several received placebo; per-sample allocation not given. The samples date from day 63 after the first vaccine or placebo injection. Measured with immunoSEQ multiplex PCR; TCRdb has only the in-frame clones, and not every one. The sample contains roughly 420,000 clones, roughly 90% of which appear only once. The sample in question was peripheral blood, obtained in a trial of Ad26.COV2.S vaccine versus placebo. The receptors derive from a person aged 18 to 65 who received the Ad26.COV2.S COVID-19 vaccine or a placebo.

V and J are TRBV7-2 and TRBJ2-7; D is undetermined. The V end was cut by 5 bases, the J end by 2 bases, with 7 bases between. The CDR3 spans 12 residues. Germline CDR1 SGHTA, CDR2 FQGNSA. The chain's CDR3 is CASSPETYEQYF. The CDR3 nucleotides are TGTGCCAGCAGCCCCGAGACCTACGAGCAGTACTTC.

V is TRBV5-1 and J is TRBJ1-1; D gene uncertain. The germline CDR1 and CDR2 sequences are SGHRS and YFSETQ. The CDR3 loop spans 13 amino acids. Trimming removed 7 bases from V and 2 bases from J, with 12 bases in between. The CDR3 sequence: CASGSEINTEAFF. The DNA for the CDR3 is TGCGCCAGCGGGTCAGAGATAAACACTGAAGCTTTCTTT.

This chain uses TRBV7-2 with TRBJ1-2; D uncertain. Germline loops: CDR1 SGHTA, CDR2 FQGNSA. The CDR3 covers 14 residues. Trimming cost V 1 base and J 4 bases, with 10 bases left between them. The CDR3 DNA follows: TGTGCCAGCAGCTTAGTTGTAGGCTCCTATGGCTACACCTTC. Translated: CASSLVVGSYGYTF.

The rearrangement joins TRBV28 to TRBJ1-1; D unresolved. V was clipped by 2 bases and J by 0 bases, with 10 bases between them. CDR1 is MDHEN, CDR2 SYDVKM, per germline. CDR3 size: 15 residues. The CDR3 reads CASSLMGTLNTEAFF. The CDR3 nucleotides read TGTGCCAGCAGTTTAATGGGTACCCTGAACACTGAAGCTTTCTTT. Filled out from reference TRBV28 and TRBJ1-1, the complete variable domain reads DVKVTQSSRYLVKRTGEKVFLECVQDMDHENMFWYRQDPGLGLRLIYFSYDVKMKEKGDIPEGYSVSREKKERFSLILESASTNQTSMYLCASSLMGTLNTEAFFGQGTRLTVV.

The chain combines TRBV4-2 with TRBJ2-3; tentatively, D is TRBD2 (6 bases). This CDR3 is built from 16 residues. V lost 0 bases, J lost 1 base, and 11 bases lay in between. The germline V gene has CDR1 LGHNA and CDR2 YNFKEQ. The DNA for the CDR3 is TGTGCCAGCAGCCAAGATTGGGCTAGCGGCACAGATACGCAGTATTTT. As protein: CASSQDWASGTDTQYF.

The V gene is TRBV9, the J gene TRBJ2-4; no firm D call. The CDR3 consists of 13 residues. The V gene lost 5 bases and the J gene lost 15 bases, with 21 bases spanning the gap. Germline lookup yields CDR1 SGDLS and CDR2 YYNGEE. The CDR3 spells CASSIDPAANRYF. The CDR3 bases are TGTGCCAGCAGTATCGACCCGGCGGCTAATCGGTACTTC.

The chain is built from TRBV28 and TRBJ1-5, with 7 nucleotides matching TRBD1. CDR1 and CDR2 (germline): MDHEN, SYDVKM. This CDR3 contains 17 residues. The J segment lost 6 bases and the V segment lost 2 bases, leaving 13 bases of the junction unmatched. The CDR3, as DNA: TGTGCCAGCAGTTTAGGGCAAGACAGGGATACTGGTCAGCCCCAGCATTTT. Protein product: CASSLGQDRDTGQPQHF.